Listed below are T cell receptor beta chains from one sample, sequenced in a study of a mutant IDH1 vaccine in newly diagnosed glioma. The table came from immunoSEQ multiplex PCR; TCRdb's copy has only in-frame clones and leaves some out. The table lists tens of thousands of clones, roughly 85% of them singletons. Sequencing used PBMCs, obtained from a glioma patient treated with radiotherapy, temozolomide or both. These receptors were taken from a man in his forties with glioma. CDR3s leave out the opening cysteine and the closing phenylalanine or tryptophan.

CDR3: ASIPAPGRNYGYT; V: TRBV19
CDR3: AISEPRQGSNQPQH; V: TRBV10-3
CDR3: ASPGLAGANSYEQY; V: TRBV5-1
CDR3: ASSVVAGGDEQF; V: TRBV9
CDR3: ASTLVLDRDTDTQY; V: TRBV7-9
CDR3: ASSVAVVGQETQY; V: TRBV9
CDR3: ASSRGTFGLYYEQY; V: TRBV5-4
CDR3: AGIRMTTYNEQF; V: TRBV6-1
CDR3: ASSSPGVVRYEQY; V: TRBV7-9
CDR3: ASSIAGGRGNTEAF; V: TRBV19
CDR3: ASSLVQGYNEQF; V: TRBV5-1
CDR3: ASSPGQNQPQH; V: TRBV7-2
CDR3: ASSDQGEGYT; V: TRBV6-6
CDR3: ASSWGSEYEQY; V: TRBV5-4
CDR3: ASSLQGQTEAF; V: TRBV5-1
CDR3: ATKAEDTQY; V: TRBV10-3
CDR3: ASSYQRGRDGYT; V: TRBV28
CDR3: ASSRSGGSTLDTQY; V: TRBV4-1
CDR3: ASSQDRSSYNEQF; V: TRBV19
CDR3: ASSDGQVRNQPQH; V: TRBV5-6
CDR3: ASSSGPGVEYEQY; V: TRBV5-1
CDR3: ASSFLRIPISTDTQY; V: TRBV7-9
CDR3: SVEVAGGRSYEQY; V: TRBV29-1
CDR3: ASRIEPYEQY; V: TRBV28
CDR3: ASSFRGAGRGYT; V: TRBV7-9
CDR3: ASRGQGSGDYGYT; V: TRBV10-2
CDR3: ASSAKGGGNFQETQY; V: TRBV9
CDR3: ASSLARAYGYT; V: TRBV5-1
CDR3: ASSQDVRGQETQY; V: TRBV4-2